These T cell receptor beta chains were read from a single sample in a study of cytomegalovirus exposure and HLA in healthy donors. Here immunoSEQ multiplex PCR was the method, and the copy in TCRdb shows in-frame clones only, minus some. The sample consists of some 140,000 clones, roughly three quarters of them appearing once. Sequenced input: PBMCs. All receptors come from a man in his thirties or forties in good health and CMV-seronegative. The CDR3 runs from the conserved cysteine through the conserved F or W. Each record gives: J gene, D gene, V gene, clone size, CDR3 DNA, CDR3 protein. The D gene is left open where the match is weak. Expanded clones are given a class, and other clones once, few, many or no size at all.

j_gene: TRBJ1-4; d_gene: TRBD1; v_gene: TRBV27; abundance: .; CDR3nt: TGTGCCAGCAGTTCCGCCTCTCGGACAGGGGGGTATGAAAAACTGTTTTTT; CDR3aa: CASSSASRTGGYEKLFF
j_gene: TRBJ2-5; d_gene: .; v_gene: TRBV5-1; abundance: .; CDR3nt: TGCGCCAGCAGCCGGAGTGAGACCCAGTACTTC; CDR3aa: CASSRSETQYF
j_gene: TRBJ1-2; d_gene: .; v_gene: TRBV2; abundance: .; CDR3nt: TGTGCCAGCAGTGAAAGGGTCCGGGCGCGGGGGAACTATGGCTACACCTTC; CDR3aa: CASSERVRARGNYGYTF
j_gene: TRBJ2-4; d_gene: TRBD2; v_gene: TRBV28; abundance: .; CDR3nt: TGTGCCAGCAGTCCTAGCGGGACCGGCAGGGTAGCCAAAAACATTCAGTACTTC; CDR3aa: CASSPSGTGRVAKNIQYF
j_gene: TRBJ2-7; d_gene: TRBD1; v_gene: TRBV2; abundance: .; CDR3nt: TGTGCCAGCAGTAAGGGACAGGCCCCCTACGAGCAGTACTTC; CDR3aa: CASSKGQAPYEQYF
j_gene: TRBJ1-1; d_gene: TRBD1; v_gene: TRBV5-4; abundance: once; CDR3nt: TGTGCCAGCAACCCCATCGCAGGGGGCTCGATAGGAAACACTGAAGCTTTCTTT; CDR3aa: CASNPIAGGSIGNTEAFF
j_gene: TRBJ2-5; d_gene: .; v_gene: TRBV5-1; abundance: .; CDR3nt: TGCGCCAGCAGCAAACAGGCCCCAGGGACCCAGTACTTC; CDR3aa: CASSKQAPGTQYF
j_gene: TRBJ1-2; d_gene: .; v_gene: TRBV5-8; abundance: once; CDR3nt: TGTGCCAGCAGCCCGTGGGGCGGAAGGTCTAACTATGGCTACACCTTC; CDR3aa: CASSPWGGRSNYGYTF
j_gene: TRBJ2-1; d_gene: TRBD2; v_gene: TRBV9; abundance: .; CDR3nt: TGTGCCAGCAGCGTGATAGCGGGAGGCTCTTACAATGAGCAGTTCTTC; CDR3aa: CASSVIAGGSYNEQFF
j_gene: TRBJ2-5; d_gene: .; v_gene: TRBV9; abundance: .; CDR3nt: TGTGCCAGCAGCCCCGGGATAGGATGGGCGCAAGAGACCCAGTACTTC; CDR3aa: CASSPGIGWAQETQYF
j_gene: TRBJ1-3; d_gene: .; v_gene: TRBV15; abundance: .; CDR3nt: TGTGCCACCAGCCTGTCCGGAAACACCATATATTTT; CDR3aa: CATSLSGNTIYF
j_gene: TRBJ2-2; d_gene: TRBD2; v_gene: TRBV7-2; abundance: .; CDR3nt: TGTGCCAGCAGCTTAGCCAGCGGGAGTGTAAGAACCGGGGAGCTGTTTTTT; CDR3aa: CASSLASGSVRTGELFF
j_gene: TRBJ2-7; d_gene: TRBD1; v_gene: TRBV7-9; abundance: .; CDR3nt: TGTGCCAGCAGCTTAGCCGGGCCCGACAGGGGTTTCTACGAGCAGTACTTC; CDR3aa: CASSLAGPDRGFYEQYF
j_gene: TRBJ2-2; d_gene: .; v_gene: TRBV27; abundance: .; CDR3nt: TGTGCCAGCAGTCTCGACAGGGCCGCGGGGGGGGAGCTGTTTTTT; CDR3aa: CASSLDRAAGGELFF
j_gene: TRBJ1-5; d_gene: .; v_gene: TRBV28; abundance: .; CDR3nt: TGTGCCAGCAGATGGGGGCGAGGAATTAGCAATCAGCCCCAGCATTTT; CDR3aa: CASRWGRGISNQPQHF
j_gene: TRBJ2-7; d_gene: .; v_gene: TRBV4-1; abundance: .; CDR3nt: TGCGCCAGCAGCCTCGACAGATCCTACGAGCAGTACTTC; CDR3aa: CASSLDRSYEQYF
j_gene: TRBJ2-7; d_gene: .; v_gene: TRBV30; abundance: .; CDR3nt: TGTGCCCGGTCCGGGACTCGGGGCGAGCAGTACTTC; CDR3aa: CARSGTRGEQYF
j_gene: TRBJ1-1; d_gene: .; v_gene: TRBV7-9; abundance: .; CDR3nt: TGTGCCAGCAGTCGACAGGAGAACACTGAAGCTTTCTTT; CDR3aa: CASSRQENTEAFF
j_gene: TRBJ2-1; d_gene: .; v_gene: TRBV7-2; abundance: .; CDR3nt: TGTGCCAGCAGCTGGGAGCGGTCCTACAATGAGCAGTTCTTC; CDR3aa: CASSWERSYNEQFF
j_gene: TRBJ2-3; d_gene: TRBD1; v_gene: TRBV5-1; abundance: .; CDR3nt: TGCGCCAGCTACCTAGGACAGGGTCGAGATACGCAGTATTTT; CDR3aa: CASYLGQGRDTQYF
j_gene: TRBJ1-2; d_gene: .; v_gene: TRBV4-2; abundance: .; CDR3nt: TGTGCCAGCAGCCAAGACACCGAGACAGTTCGTGGCTACACCTTC; CDR3aa: CASSQDTETVRGYTF
j_gene: TRBJ1-5; d_gene: TRBD1; v_gene: TRBV19; abundance: .; CDR3nt: TGTGCCAGTAGCACACTCGTTGGACAGGGAAATAGCAATCAGCCCCAGCATTTT; CDR3aa: CASSTLVGQGNSNQPQHF
j_gene: TRBJ2-3; d_gene: TRBD1; v_gene: TRBV7-8; abundance: .; CDR3nt: TGTGCCAGCAGCTTAGGACAGGGGACTTTTTTCACAGATACGCAGTATTTT; CDR3aa: CASSLGQGTFFTDTQYF
j_gene: TRBJ2-7; d_gene: TRBD1; v_gene: TRBV11-2; abundance: .; CDR3nt: TGTGCCAGCAGCTTAGTGGGACAGGGGTTCTACGAGCAGTACTTC; CDR3aa: CASSLVGQGFYEQYF
j_gene: TRBJ2-3; d_gene: .; v_gene: TRBV29-1; abundance: .; CDR3nt: TGCAGCGTAGAGGTAGCGCCCCGCACAGATACGCAGTATTTT; CDR3aa: CSVEVAPRTDTQYF
j_gene: TRBJ2-2; d_gene: TRBD1; v_gene: TRBV7-8; abundance: .; CDR3nt: TGTGCCAGCAGCGGACAGGGGTGGACCGGGGAGCTGTTTTTT; CDR3aa: CASSGQGWTGELFF
j_gene: TRBJ2-1; d_gene: .; v_gene: TRBV2; abundance: .; CDR3nt: TGTGCCAGCAGTGAATTGACAGTCAATGAGCAGTTCTTC; CDR3aa: CASSELTVNEQFF
j_gene: TRBJ2-5; d_gene: .; v_gene: TRBV29-1; abundance: .; CDR3nt: TGCAGCGTTGACTGGGCCTCCCAAGAGACCCAGTACTTC; CDR3aa: CSVDWASQETQYF
j_gene: TRBJ1-1; d_gene: .; v_gene: TRBV28; abundance: .; CDR3nt: TGTGCCCACTCCCCGTCGAGGGCTGAAGCTTTCTTT; CDR3aa: CAHSPSRAEAFF
j_gene: TRBJ2-7; d_gene: .; v_gene: TRBV5-4; abundance: .; CDR3nt: TGTGCCAGCAGCTCTCCCTGGGGCGGAACCTACGAGCAGTACTTC; CDR3aa: CASSSPWGGTYEQYF
j_gene: TRBJ2-3; d_gene: TRBD1; v_gene: TRBV5-5; abundance: .; CDR3nt: TGTGCCAGCAGCTTGGATTCGACAGGGCCAGATACGCAGTATTTT; CDR3aa: CASSLDSTGPDTQYF
j_gene: TRBJ1-1; d_gene: .; v_gene: TRBV30; abundance: .; CDR3nt: TGTGCCGGAACCGGGACGCCGAACCCGGGGGACTTT; CDR3aa: CAGTGTPNPGDF
j_gene: TRBJ1-3; d_gene: .; v_gene: TRBV6-1; abundance: once; CDR3nt: TGTGCCAGCAGTGAAGCGCTTGTAGTCCCTTCCTCTGGAAACACCATATATTTT; CDR3aa: CASSEALVVPSSGNTIYF
j_gene: TRBJ2-3; d_gene: TRBD2; v_gene: TRBV6-1; abundance: few; CDR3nt: TGTGCCAGCAACCTGGCACCCGGGGGGGCAGATACGCAGTATTTT; CDR3aa: CASNLAPGGADTQYF
j_gene: TRBJ2-4; d_gene: TRBD2; v_gene: TRBV7-2; abundance: .; CDR3nt: TGTGCCAGCAGCTTCGGGGGGACTGACTGGGGCATTCAGTACTTC; CDR3aa: CASSFGGTDWGIQYF
j_gene: TRBJ2-5; d_gene: TRBD1; v_gene: TRBV5-4; abundance: once; CDR3nt: TGTGCCAGCAGCTTGGTCCCGACAGGGGGGAGGGAGACCCAGTACTTC; CDR3aa: CASSLVPTGGRETQYF
j_gene: TRBJ2-5; d_gene: .; v_gene: TRBV19; abundance: once; CDR3nt: TGTGCCAGTAGTAGACTTCGGGACATTAACCAAGAGACCCAGTACTTC; CDR3aa: CASSRLRDINQETQYF
j_gene: TRBJ2-1; d_gene: .; v_gene: TRBV19; abundance: .; CDR3nt: TGTGCCAGTAGTCAACAGACGGTGAACAATGAGCAGTTCTTC; CDR3aa: CASSQQTVNNEQFF
j_gene: TRBJ1-1; d_gene: .; v_gene: TRBV6-1; abundance: few; CDR3nt: TGTGCCAGCAGACTCCGCAAGCTTGAAGCTTTCTTT; CDR3aa: CASRLRKLEAFF
j_gene: TRBJ1-2; d_gene: .; v_gene: TRBV10-3; abundance: .; CDR3nt: TGTGCCATCTACGCAGGGAACAGCTATGGCTACACCTTC; CDR3aa: CAIYAGNSYGYTF
j_gene: TRBJ2-2; d_gene: .; v_gene: TRBV6-5; abundance: .; CDR3nt: TGTGCCAGCAGGCCCGTCCGACAGGTCACCGGGGAGCTGTTTTTT; CDR3aa: CASRPVRQVTGELFF
j_gene: TRBJ2-1; d_gene: TRBD1; v_gene: TRBV9; abundance: .; CDR3nt: TGTGCCAGCAGCGGGACAGGGAATGAGCAGTTCTTC; CDR3aa: CASSGTGNEQFF
j_gene: TRBJ2-3; d_gene: TRBD2; v_gene: TRBV29-1; abundance: once; CDR3nt: TGCAGCGTCCTTGGGGCCGGGACTACTCCCACAGATACGCAGTATTTT; CDR3aa: CSVLGAGTTPTDTQYF
j_gene: TRBJ2-7; d_gene: TRBD2; v_gene: TRBV7-7; abundance: .; CDR3nt: TGTGCTAGCAGTTTCAGTCTAGCGGGAGAATCCGAGCAGTACTTC; CDR3aa: CASSFSLAGESEQYF
j_gene: TRBJ2-2; d_gene: .; v_gene: TRBV5-1; abundance: .; CDR3nt: TGCGCCAGCAGCTTGGCTCAGGGTAGTATCGGGGAGCTGTTTTTT; CDR3aa: CASSLAQGSIGELFF
j_gene: TRBJ2-1; d_gene: TRBD2; v_gene: TRBV30; abundance: .; CDR3nt: TGTGCCTGGAGTGTAGGAGCGGGAGATTACAATGAGCAGTTCTTC; CDR3aa: CAWSVGAGDYNEQFF
j_gene: TRBJ1-1; d_gene: .; v_gene: TRBV29-1; abundance: .; CDR3nt: TGCAGCGTGCGGACAGTTGAAGCTTTCTTT; CDR3aa: CSVRTVEAFF
j_gene: TRBJ1-1; d_gene: .; v_gene: TRBV27; abundance: few; CDR3nt: TGTGCCAGCAGTTCGGGGGGCACTGAAGCTTTCTTT; CDR3aa: CASSSGGTEAFF
j_gene: TRBJ2-2; d_gene: .; v_gene: TRBV7-3; abundance: .; CDR3nt: TGTGCCAGCAGCTCCGGGGCCGGGGAGCTGTTTTTT; CDR3aa: CASSSGAGELFF